This is a list of T cell receptor beta chains from one sample in a study of technical replicates of blood from several donors. TCRdb keeps only in-frame clones here, not all; method: immunoSEQ multiplex PCR. Of 95,000 or so clones listed, around 95% are singletons. The sequencing sample was made of T cells isolated from PBMCs. These receptors all stem from a human donor in good health. The CDR3 runs from the conserved cysteine through the conserved F or W. Fields, in order: D gene, clone size, J gene, V gene, CDR3 protein, CDR3 DNA. A D gene is named only where the DNA matches it firmly. Clone size, where shown, is once, few, many, or a class for clones that have expanded.

D: TRBD1; size: .; J: TRBJ1-2; V: TRBV6-1; CDR3: CASNRDRESGYTF; DNA: TGTGCCAGCAATAGGGACAGGGAAAGTGGCTACACCTTC
D: .; size: .; J: TRBJ1-5; V: TRBV19; CDR3: CASSIRDSNQPQHF; DNA: TGTGCCAGTAGTATACGGGACTCCAATCAGCCCCAGCATTTT
D: TRBD1; size: .; J: TRBJ1-3; V: TRBV10-1; CDR3: CASIKVGDRGSGNTIYF; DNA: TGCGCCAGCATAAAGGTGGGGGACAGGGGGTCCGGAAACACCATATATTTT
D: TRBD2; size: .; J: TRBJ2-1; V: TRBV10-3; CDR3: CAISERSGSSYNEQFF; DNA: TGTGCCATCAGTGAAAGGAGCGGGAGCTCCTACAATGAGCAGTTCTTC
D: .; size: once; J: TRBJ2-4; V: TRBV6-4; CDR3: CASSRGCAQNIQYF; DNA: TGTGCCAGCAGTAGGGGTTGCGCTCAAAACATTCAGTACTTC
D: .; size: .; J: TRBJ1-1; V: TRBV28; CDR3: CASSFLQGTNTEAFF; DNA: TGTGCCAGCAGTTTTTTGCAGGGGACGAACACTGAAGCTTTCTTT
D: .; size: few; J: TRBJ1-1; V: TRBV5-5; CDR3: CASRLRDTWTEAFF; DNA: TGTGCCAGCAGACTAAGGGACACATGGACTGAAGCTTTCTTT
D: .; size: .; J: TRBJ1-1; V: TRBV28; CDR3: CASIVQGNTEAFF; DNA: TGTGCCAGCATCGTACAGGGGAACACTGAAGCTTTCTTT
D: TRBD1; size: .; J: TRBJ2-7; V: TRBV28; CDR3: CASRERDSTSYEQYF; DNA: TGTGCCAGCAGGGAACGGGACAGTACATCCTACGAGCAGTACTTC
D: TRBD1; size: .; J: TRBJ2-2; V: TRBV30; CDR3: CAGQGGPHTGELFF; DNA: TGTGCGGGACAGGGCGGGCCCCACACCGGGGAGCTGTTTTTT
D: TRBD1; size: .; J: TRBJ1-4; V: TRBV6-5; CDR3: CASSYGTVNEKLFF; DNA: TGTGCCAGCAGTTACGGGACAGTTAATGAAAAACTGTTTTTT
D: .; size: once; J: TRBJ1-1; V: TRBV19; CDR3: CASSILVRGSLNTEAFF; DNA: TGTGCCAGTAGTATTCTGGTAAGGGGATCACTGAACACTGAAGCTTTCTTT
D: TRBD1; size: .; J: TRBJ2-7; V: TRBV7-2; CDR3: CASSIPGQIYEQYF; DNA: TGTGCCAGCAGCATCCCGGGACAGATCTACGAGCAGTACTTC
D: .; size: .; J: TRBJ2-7; V: TRBV7-9; CDR3: CASSGGTETYEQYF; DNA: TGTGCCAGCAGCGGAGGGACTGAGACCTACGAGCAGTACTTC
D: TRBD1; size: .; J: TRBJ2-5; V: TRBV7-3; CDR3: CASSSYGQGSVETQYF; DNA: TGTGCCAGCAGCTCCTATGGACAGGGTAGCGTAGAGACCCAGTACTTC
D: .; size: .; J: TRBJ2-7; V: TRBV11-2; CDR3: CASSPVRSSYEQYF; DNA: TGTGCCAGCAGCCCCGTTCGTAGCTCCTACGAGCAGTACTTC
D: .; size: .; J: TRBJ1-1; V: TRBV27; CDR3: CASSFYWEDTEAFF; DNA: TGTGCCAGCAGTTTTTACTGGGAGGACACTGAAGCTTTCTTT
D: .; size: .; J: TRBJ1-5; V: TRBV12-5; CDR3: CASAETGGQPQHF; DNA: TGTGCTAGCGCCGAAACGGGGGGTCAGCCCCAGCATTTT
D: TRBD2; size: .; J: TRBJ2-1; V: TRBV25-1; CDR3: CASSELTSGPFHNEQFF; DNA: TGTGCCAGCAGTGAGCTCACTAGCGGGCCCTTTCACAATGAGCAGTTCTTC
D: .; size: .; J: TRBJ2-1; V: TRBV19; CDR3: CASSTQRANNEQFF; DNA: TGTGCCAGTAGTACCCAGCGGGCTAACAATGAGCAGTTCTTC
D: .; size: once; J: TRBJ1-1; V: TRBV23-1; CDR3: CASSREAFF; DNA: TGCGCCAGCAGTCGGGAGGCTTTCTTT
D: TRBD1; size: .; J: TRBJ1-2; V: TRBV18; CDR3: CASSPIGTGVGPDGYTF; DNA: TGTGCCAGCTCACCGATTGGGACAGGGGTCGGGCCGGATGGCTACACCTTC
D: .; size: once; J: TRBJ1-1; V: TRBV7-2; CDR3: CASRIDIVTEAFF; DNA: TGTGCCAGCAGAATAGATATTGTGACTGAAGCTTTCTTT
D: .; size: .; J: TRBJ2-7; V: TRBV21-1; CDR3: CASSKGGGSYEQYF; DNA: TGTGCCAGCAGCAAAGGGGGGGGATCCTACGAGCAGTACTTC
D: TRBD2; size: once; J: TRBJ2-1; V: TRBV7-2; CDR3: CASSVLAGVNEQFF; DNA: TGTGCCAGCAGCGTCCTAGCGGGAGTAAATGAGCAGTTCTTC
D: TRBD1; size: .; J: TRBJ2-1; V: TRBV27; CDR3: CASSPTGDYNEQFF; DNA: TGTGCCAGCAGTCCCACAGGGGACTACAATGAGCAGTTCTTC
D: .; size: .; J: TRBJ1-3; V: TRBV6-5; CDR3: CASTAGTPSGNTIYF; DNA: TGTGCCAGCACCGCAGGGACTCCATCTGGAAACACCATATATTTT
D: TRBD1; size: .; J: TRBJ1-1; V: TRBV5-4; CDR3: CASSNRGTEAFF; DNA: TGTGCCAGCAGCAACAGGGGCACTGAAGCTTTCTTT
D: TRBD2; size: .; J: TRBJ2-1; V: TRBV15; CDR3: CATSGTTYNEQFF; DNA: TGTGCCACTAGCGGGACAACCTACAATGAGCAGTTCTTC